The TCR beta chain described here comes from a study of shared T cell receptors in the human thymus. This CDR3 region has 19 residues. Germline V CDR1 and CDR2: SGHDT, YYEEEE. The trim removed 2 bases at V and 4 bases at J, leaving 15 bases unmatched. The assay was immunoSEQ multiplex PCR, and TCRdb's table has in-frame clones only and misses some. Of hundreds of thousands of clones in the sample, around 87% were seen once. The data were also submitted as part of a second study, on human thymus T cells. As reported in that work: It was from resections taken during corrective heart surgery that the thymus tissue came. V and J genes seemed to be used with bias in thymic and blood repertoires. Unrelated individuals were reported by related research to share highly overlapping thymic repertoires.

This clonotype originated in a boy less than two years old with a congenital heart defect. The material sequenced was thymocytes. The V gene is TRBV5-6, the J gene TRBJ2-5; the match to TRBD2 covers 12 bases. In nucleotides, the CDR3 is TGTGCCAGCAGCTTAACGAGGGCCGGACTAGCGGGATGGAGAGAGACCCAGTACTTC. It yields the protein CASSLTRAGLAGWRETQYF.